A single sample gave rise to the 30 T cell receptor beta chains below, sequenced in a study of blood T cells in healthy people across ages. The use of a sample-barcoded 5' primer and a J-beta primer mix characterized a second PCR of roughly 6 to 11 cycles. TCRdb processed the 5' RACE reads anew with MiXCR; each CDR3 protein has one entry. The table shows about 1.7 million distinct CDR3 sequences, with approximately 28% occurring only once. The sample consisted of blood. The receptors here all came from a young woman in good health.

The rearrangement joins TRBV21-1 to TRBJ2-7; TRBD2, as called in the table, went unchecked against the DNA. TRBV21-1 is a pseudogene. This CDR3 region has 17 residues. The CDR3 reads CASSKASSIGRRNEQYF. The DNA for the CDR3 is TGTGCCAGCAGCAAAGCATCTAGTATAGGGAGGAGGAACGAGCAGTACTTC.

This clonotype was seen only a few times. CDR3 nucleotides: TGTGCCACCAGGGGAGGGGGTTCCGATGAGCAGTTCTTC. It yields the protein CATRGGGSDEQFF. The V call is TRBV24-1, the J call TRBJ2-1; the D gene is possibly TRBD2 (7 bases). This CDR3 contains 13 residues. CDR1 is KGHDR, CDR2 SFDVKD, per germline. V was trimmed by 7 bases and J by 8 bases, leaving 14 bases between them.

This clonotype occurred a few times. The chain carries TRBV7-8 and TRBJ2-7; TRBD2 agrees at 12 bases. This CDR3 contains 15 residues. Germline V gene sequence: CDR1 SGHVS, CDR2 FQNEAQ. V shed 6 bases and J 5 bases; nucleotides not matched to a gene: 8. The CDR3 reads CASRTLAGGGNEQYF. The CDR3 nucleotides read TGTGCCAGCAGGACACTAGCGGGAGGTGGGAACGAGCAGTACTTC.

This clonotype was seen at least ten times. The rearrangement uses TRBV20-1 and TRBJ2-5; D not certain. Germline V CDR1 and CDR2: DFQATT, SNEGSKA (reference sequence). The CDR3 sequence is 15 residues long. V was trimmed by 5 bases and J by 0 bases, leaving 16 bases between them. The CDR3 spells CSAGRIKGNQETQYF. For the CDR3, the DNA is TGCAGTGCTGGCCGGATTAAGGGAAACCAAGAGACCCAGTACTTC.

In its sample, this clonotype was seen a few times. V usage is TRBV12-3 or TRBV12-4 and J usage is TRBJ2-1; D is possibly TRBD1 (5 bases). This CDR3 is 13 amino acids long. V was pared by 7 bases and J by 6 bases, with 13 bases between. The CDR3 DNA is TGTGCCAGCACCGACAGACTGACCAATGAGCAGTTCTTC. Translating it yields CASTDRLTNEQFF.

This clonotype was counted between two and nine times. CDR3 nucleotides: TGCAGTGCTAGGACTAGCGGGGGCCTTAGCTCCTACAATGAGCAGTTCTTC. It codes for CSARTSGGLSSYNEQFF. The chain employs TRBV20-1 and TRBJ2-1; 12 bases match TRBD2. V lost 3 bases and J lost 0; bases outside the gene matches: 6. Per the germline V gene, CDR1 is DFQATT and CDR2 is SNEGSKA (reference sequence). CDR3 size: 17 residues.

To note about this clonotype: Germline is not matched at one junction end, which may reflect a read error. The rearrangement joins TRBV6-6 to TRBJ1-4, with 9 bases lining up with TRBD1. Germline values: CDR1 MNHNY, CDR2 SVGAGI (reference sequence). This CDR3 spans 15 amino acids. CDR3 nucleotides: TGTGCCAGCTGTTACGGGACAGGGTTTAATGAAAAACTGTTTTTT. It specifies CASCYGTGFNEKLFF.

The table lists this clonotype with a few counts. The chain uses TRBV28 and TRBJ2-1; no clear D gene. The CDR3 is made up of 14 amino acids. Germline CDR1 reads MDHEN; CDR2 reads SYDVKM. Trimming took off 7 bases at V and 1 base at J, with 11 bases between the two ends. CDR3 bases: TGTGCCAGCATAAACTTGGGATCCTACAATGAGCAGTTCTTC. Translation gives CASINLGSYNEQFF.

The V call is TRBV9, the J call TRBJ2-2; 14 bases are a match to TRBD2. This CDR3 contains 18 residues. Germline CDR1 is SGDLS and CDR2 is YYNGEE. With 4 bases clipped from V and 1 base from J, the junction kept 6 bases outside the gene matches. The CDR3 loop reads CASSSHGTSGGNTGELFF. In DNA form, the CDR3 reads TGTGCCAGCAGCTCTCACGGGACTAGCGGGGGGAACACCGGGGAGCTGTTTTTT.

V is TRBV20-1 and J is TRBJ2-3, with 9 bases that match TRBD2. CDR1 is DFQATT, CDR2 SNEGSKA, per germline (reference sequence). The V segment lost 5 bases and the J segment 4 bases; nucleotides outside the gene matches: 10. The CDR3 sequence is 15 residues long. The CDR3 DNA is TGCAGTGCTTTCAACGTAGCGGGGGATGCAGATACGCAGTATTTT. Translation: CSAFNVAGDADTQYF.

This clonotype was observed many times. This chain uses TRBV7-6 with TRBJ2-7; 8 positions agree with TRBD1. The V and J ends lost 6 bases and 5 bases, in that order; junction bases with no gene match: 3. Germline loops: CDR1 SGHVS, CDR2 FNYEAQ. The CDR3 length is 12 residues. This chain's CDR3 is CASSRQGNEQYF. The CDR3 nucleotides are TGTGCCAGCAGTCGACAGGGGAACGAGCAGTACTTC.

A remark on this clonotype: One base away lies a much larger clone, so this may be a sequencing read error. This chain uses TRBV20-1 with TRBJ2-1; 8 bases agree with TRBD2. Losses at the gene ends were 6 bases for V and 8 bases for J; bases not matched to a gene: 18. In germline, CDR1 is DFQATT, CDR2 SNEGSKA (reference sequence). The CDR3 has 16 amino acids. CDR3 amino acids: CSAYRGLVTRTDEQFF. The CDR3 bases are TGCAGTGCCTACCGGGGACTAGTAACGCGGACTGATGAGCAGTTCTTC.

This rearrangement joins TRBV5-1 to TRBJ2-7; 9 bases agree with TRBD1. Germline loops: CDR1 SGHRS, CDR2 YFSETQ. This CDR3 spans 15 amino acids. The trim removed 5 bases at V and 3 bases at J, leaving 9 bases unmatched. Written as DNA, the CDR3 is TGCGCCAGCAGGATGCCGGGACAGGGAATCTACGAGCAGTACTTC. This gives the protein CASRMPGQGIYEQYF. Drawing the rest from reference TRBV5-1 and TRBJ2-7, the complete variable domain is KAGVTQTPRYLIKTRGQQVTLSCSPISGHRSVSWYQQTPGQGLQFLFEYFSETQRNKGNFPGRFSGRQFSNSRSEMNVSTLELGDSALYLCASRMPGQGIYEQYFGPGTRLTVT.

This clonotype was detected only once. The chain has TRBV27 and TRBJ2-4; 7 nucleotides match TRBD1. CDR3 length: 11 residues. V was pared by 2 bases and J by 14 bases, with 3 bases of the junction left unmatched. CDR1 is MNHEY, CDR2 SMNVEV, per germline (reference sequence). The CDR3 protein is CASSLRDRKYF. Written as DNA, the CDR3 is TGTGCCAGCAGTTTACGGGACAGAAAGTACTTC.

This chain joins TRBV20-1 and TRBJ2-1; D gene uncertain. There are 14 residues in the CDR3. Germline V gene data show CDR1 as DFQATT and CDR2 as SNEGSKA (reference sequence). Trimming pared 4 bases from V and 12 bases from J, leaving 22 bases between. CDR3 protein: CSAMNGRILWGQFF. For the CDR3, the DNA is TGCAGTGCTATGAACGGACGTATCTTGTGGGGGCAGTTCTTC.

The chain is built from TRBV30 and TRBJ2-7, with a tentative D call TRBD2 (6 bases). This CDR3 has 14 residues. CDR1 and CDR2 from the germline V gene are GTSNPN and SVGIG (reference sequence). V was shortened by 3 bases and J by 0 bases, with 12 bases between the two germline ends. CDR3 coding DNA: TGTGCCTGGAGAGTACGGGGGACCTCCTACGAGCAGTACTTC. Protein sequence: CAWRVRGTSYEQYF.

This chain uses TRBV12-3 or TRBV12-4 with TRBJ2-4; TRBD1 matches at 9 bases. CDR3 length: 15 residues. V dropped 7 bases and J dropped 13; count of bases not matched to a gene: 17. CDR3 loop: CASTAPGQGVNEQYF. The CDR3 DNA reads TGTGCCAGCACCGCACCGGGACAGGGTGTCAATGAGCAGTACTTC.

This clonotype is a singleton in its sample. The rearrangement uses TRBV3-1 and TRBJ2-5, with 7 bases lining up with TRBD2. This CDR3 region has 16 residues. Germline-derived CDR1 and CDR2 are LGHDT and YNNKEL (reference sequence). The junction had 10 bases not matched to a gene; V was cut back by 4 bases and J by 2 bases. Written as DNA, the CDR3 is TGTGCCAGCAGCCGTCCGCCCTGGGGGGGACAAGAGACCCAGTACTTC. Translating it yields CASSRPPWGGQETQYF.

The CDR3 spells CASSQEPRGSYGYTF. Written as DNA, the CDR3 is TGTGCCAGCAGCCAAGAACCGCGGGGTTCCTATGGCTACACCTTC. The chain combines TRBV3-1 with TRBJ1-2; no definite D call. This CDR3 region has 15 residues. V shed 0 bases and J shed 4 bases, with 12 bases lying between them. The germline V gene has CDR1 LGHDT and CDR2 YNNKEL (reference sequence).

This chain's CDR3 is CSVQGLVGTQYF. In DNA form, the CDR3 reads TGCAGCGTTCAGGGGCTGGTTGGTACGCAGTATTTT. V gene TRBV29-1 combines with J gene TRBJ2-3; a weak D match, TRBD1 (6 bases). CDR1 is SQVTM and CDR2 is ANQGSEA in the germline V gene. CDR3 length equals 12 residues. V was shortened by 5 bases and J by 8 bases, with 14 bases between the two germline ends.

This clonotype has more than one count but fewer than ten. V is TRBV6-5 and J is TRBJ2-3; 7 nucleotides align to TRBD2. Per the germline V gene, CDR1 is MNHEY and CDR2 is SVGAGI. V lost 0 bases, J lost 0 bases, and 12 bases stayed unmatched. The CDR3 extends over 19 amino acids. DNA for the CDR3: TGTGCCAGCAGTTACTCGAAAGGGCTTGGCGGGGGTAGCACAGATACGCAGTATTTT. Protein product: CASSYSKGLGGGSTDTQYF.

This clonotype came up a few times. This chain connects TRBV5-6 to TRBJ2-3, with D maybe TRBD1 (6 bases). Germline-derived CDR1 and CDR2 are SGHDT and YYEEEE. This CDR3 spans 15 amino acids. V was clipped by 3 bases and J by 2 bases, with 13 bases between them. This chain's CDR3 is CASSYPTGATDTQYF. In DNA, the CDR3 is TGTGCCAGCAGCTACCCGACAGGAGCCACAGATACGCAGTATTTT.

The CDR3 region is CTSSSTVTNEKLFF. The CDR3 bases are TGTACCAGCAGCTCGACTGTAACTAATGAAAAACTGTTTTTT. The rearrangement uses TRBV7-2 and TRBJ1-4; D is undetermined. V lost 4 bases, J lost 1 base, and 7 bases lay in between. Per germline, CDR1 SGHTA and CDR2 FQGNSA. CDR3 length: 14 amino acids.

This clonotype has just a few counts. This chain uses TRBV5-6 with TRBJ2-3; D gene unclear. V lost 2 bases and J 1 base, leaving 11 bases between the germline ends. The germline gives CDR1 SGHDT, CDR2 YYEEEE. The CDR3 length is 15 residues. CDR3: CASSFGKARTDTQYF. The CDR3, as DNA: TGTGCCAGCAGCTTTGGGAAGGCCCGCACAGATACGCAGTATTTT.

CDR3 amino acids: CASSPALRGETQYF. The CDR3 region has the DNA TGCGCCAGCAGCCCAGCTTTGCGGGGAGAGACCCAGTACTTC. The chain recombines TRBV5-1 with TRBJ2-5; D perhaps matches TRBD2 (6 bases). The V end lost 4 bases, the J end lost 4 bases, and 14 bases lay between the germline ends. The CDR3 sequence is 14 residues long. Germline CDR1 SGHRS, CDR2 YFSETQ.

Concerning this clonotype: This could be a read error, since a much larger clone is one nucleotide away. Written as DNA, the CDR3 is TGTGCCAACAGTGCCGACGGGAGGCTGGGCAATGAGCAGTTCTTC. This translates into CANSADGRLGNEQFF. The J gene is TRBJ2-1, the V gene TRBV6-5; 7 nucleotides align to TRBD2. Germline lookup yields CDR1 MNHEY and CDR2 SVGAGI. The CDR3 is 15 residues long.

In nucleotides, the CDR3 is TGTGCCAGCAGCTCCGGGACAGGCCAGAACACTGAAGCTTTCTTT. Translating it yields CASSSGTGQNTEAFF. The V gene is TRBV7-2, the J gene TRBJ1-1, with 8 nucleotides matching TRBD1. V was pared by 4 bases and J by 1 base, with 5 bases of the junction left unmatched. The length of the CDR3 is 15 residues. Looked up from germline, CDR1 is SGHTA and CDR2 is FQGNSA.

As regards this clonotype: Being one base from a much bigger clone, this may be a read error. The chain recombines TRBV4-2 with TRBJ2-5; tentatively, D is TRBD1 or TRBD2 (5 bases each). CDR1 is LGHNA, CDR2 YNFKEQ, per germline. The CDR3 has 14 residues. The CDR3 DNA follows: TGTGCCATCAGCCAAGGGGACGACCAAGAGACCCAGTACTTC. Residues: CAISQGDDQETQYF.

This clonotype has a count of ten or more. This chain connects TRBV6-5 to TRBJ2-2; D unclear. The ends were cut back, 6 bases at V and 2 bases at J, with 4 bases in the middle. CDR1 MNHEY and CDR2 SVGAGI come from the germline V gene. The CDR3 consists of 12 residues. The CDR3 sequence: CASSRNTGELFF. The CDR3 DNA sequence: TGTGCCAGCAGCCGAAACACCGGGGAGCTGTTTTTT.

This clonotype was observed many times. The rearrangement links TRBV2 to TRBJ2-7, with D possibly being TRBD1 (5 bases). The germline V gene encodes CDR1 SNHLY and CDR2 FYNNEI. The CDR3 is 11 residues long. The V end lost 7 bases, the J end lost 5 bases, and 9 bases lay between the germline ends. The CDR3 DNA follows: TGTGCCAGCATGGGGCAGGACGAGCAGTACTTC. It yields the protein CASMGQDEQYF.